The next 2 T cell receptor beta chains were all read from a single sample in a study of T cells in Graves' hyperthyroidism and ophthalmopathy. RNA transcripts were the template for amplifying TCR beta CDR3 regions. First-round RT-PCR of the TCR CDR3 relied on the HTBI primer set. TCRdb ran MiXCR on the multiplex PCR reads and lists one entry per CDR3 protein. The sample gives approximately 410,000 distinct CDR3 sequences, over 12% of which show up once; about 13% is in the top ten. Sequencing used blood. All receptors derive from a man between 18 and 29 years old with Graves' ophthalmopathy.

At least ten counts were recorded for this clonotype. The CDR3 nucleotides are TGCAGTGCTAGAGATAGTTGGGGACTAGCGTTGAACACCGGGGAGCTGTTTTTT. This sequence encodes CSARDSWGLALNTGELFF. V is TRBV20-1 and J is TRBJ2-2; TRBD2 aligns across 10 bases. The CDR3 covers 18 residues. After removal of 0 bases from V and 1 base from J, the junction contained 8 bases not matched to a gene. The germline V gene encodes CDR1 DFQATT and CDR2 SNEGSKA (reference sequence).

This clonotype has ten or more counts. V gene TRBV11-2 combines with J gene TRBJ2-7; D may be TRBD2 (6 bases). Germline-derived CDR1 and CDR2 are SGHAT and FQNNGV. V was shortened by 0 bases and J by 3 bases, with 9 bases between the two germline ends. The CDR3 has 14 amino acids. The CDR3 reads CASSLEAGNYEQYF. CDR3 bases: TGTGCCAGCAGCTTAGAGGCGGGGAACTACGAGCAGTACTTC.